Listed here are 21 T cell receptor beta chains from one sample, sequenced in a study of blood T cell repertoires in COVID-19 (dated by TCRdb to about 2020). Library preparation used the immunoSEQ multiplex PCR assay. The immuneACCESS repertoire file appears here via TCRdb, limited to in-frame rearrangements. These files lack a portion of the clones; in checked studies, under half of the deficit traces to unresolved V genes, and the cause of the others is not known. Across this sample there are 350,000 to 450,000 clones, with 75% to 90% seen only once. In total, the top ten clones hold roughly 7.2% of the sample. The sample taken for sequencing was peripheral blood. The origin of the receptors is a woman aged 55-75 years with COVID-19, enrolled during active disease.

The V gene is TRBV3-1 (or the pseudogene TRBV3-2), the J gene TRBJ2-2, with 12 nucleotides matching TRBD2. The CDR3 runs 17 residues. V lost 6 bases and J lost 4; bases outside the gene matches: 9. CDR1 is LGHDT and CDR2 is YNNKEL in the germline V gene (reference sequence). CDR3 in DNA: TGTGCCAGCAGGCGACTAGCGGGGGTCGACCCCACCGGGGAGCTGTTTTTT. Its protein is CASRRLAGVDPTGELFF.

This clone is a singleton in its sample. The rearrangement links TRBV30 to TRBJ2-2; weak D call: TRBD2 (5 bases). The CDR3 has 14 amino acids. Germline CDR1 GTSNPN, CDR2 SVGIG (reference sequence). Trimming shortened V by 2 bases and J by 10 bases, and 17 bases separated the two germline ends. CDR3 DNA: TGTGCCTGGAGTTATCGAGAGGGCTGGGTGGAGCTGTTTTTT. Translation: CAWSYREGWVELFF.

This chain connects TRBV7-9 to TRBJ2-7, with D hard to call. The CDR3 sequence is 12 residues long. The V end was cut by 6 bases, the J end by 3 bases, with 9 bases between. The V gene's germline CDR1 is SEHNR and CDR2 FQNEAQ (reference sequence). For the CDR3, the DNA is TGTGCCAGCAGGGGCAGCAACTACGAGCAGTACTTC. Amino acids: CASRGSNYEQYF.

The chain has TRBV5-5 and TRBJ2-7; D unclear. This CDR3 is built from 12 residues. The ends were cut back, 1 base at V and 6 bases at J, with 8 bases in the middle. Germline values: CDR1 SGHKS, CDR2 YYEKEE (reference sequence). CDR3 in amino acids: CASSLISTEQYF. The CDR3 DNA is TGTGCCAGCAGCTTGATTTCTACCGAGCAGTACTTC.

There are a few counts of this clone. The V and J genes are TRBV18 and TRBJ1-4; maybe TRBD1 (5 bases). Trimming took off 3 bases at V and 3 bases at J, with 20 bases between the two ends. This CDR3 spans 18 amino acids. Germline CDR1 is KGHSH and CDR2 is LQKENI. CDR3 protein: CASSPRDGARGSNEKLFF. As DNA, the CDR3 is TGTGCCAGCTCACCGCGGGACGGAGCCCGCGGGTCTAATGAAAAACTGTTTTTT. Complete variable domain (other parts from reference TRBV18 and TRBJ1-4): NAGVMQNPRHLVRRRGQEARLRCSPMKGHSHVYWYRQLPEEGLKFMVYLQKENIIDESGMPKERFSAEFPKEGPSILRIQQVVRGDSAAYFCASSPRDGARGSNEKLFFGSGTQLSVL.

J is TRBJ2-7 and V is TRBV2, with TRBD2 matching 9 bases. The CDR3 is made up of 17 amino acids. The germline gives CDR1 SNHLY, CDR2 FYNNEI. Trimming removed 8 bases from V and 3 bases from J; junction bases left unmatched: 17. The CDR3 loop is CASLVWASSGEDYEQYF. The CDR3 coding sequence is TGTGCCAGCCTTGTGTGGGCGTCTAGCGGGGAGGACTACGAGCAGTACTTC.

This clone turned up a few times. This sequence joins TRBV5-1 and TRBJ2-5; 7 positions agree with TRBD1. CDR3 length equals 16 residues. V dropped 4 bases and J dropped 3; count of bases not matched to a gene: 12. The germline V gene has CDR1 SGHRS and CDR2 YFSETQ. CDR3 protein: CASSVNSGTAKETQYF. In DNA form, the CDR3 reads TGCGCCAGCAGCGTTAATTCCGGGACAGCTAAAGAGACCCAGTACTTC.

In regard to this clone: The DNA is omitted, as the CDR3 cannot be located on it reliably, and the CDR3 follows TCRdb's listing. This chain joins TRBV5-4 and TRBJ2-2; the listed D gene, TRBD2, was not tested against the DNA. The CDR3 spans 16 amino acids, including both terminal residues. Germline lookup yields CDR1 SGHNT and CDR2 YYREEE (reference sequence). The CDR3: CASTSAAGANTGELFF.

The table lists this clone with a few counts. The J gene is TRBJ2-1, the V gene TRBV9; perhaps TRBD2 as D (6 bases). Trimming removed 4 bases at V and 15 bases at J, with 20 bases between. This CDR3 comprises 13 residues. The V gene's germline CDR1 is SGDLS and CDR2 YYNGEE. The CDR3 coding sequence is TGTGCCAGCAGCTCGACCCCGACTAGTATTCGGTTCTTC. Its protein is CASSSTPTSIRFF. Together with reference TRBV9 and TRBJ2-1, the CDR3 gives the full variable domain: DSGVTQTPKHLITATGQRVTLRCSPRSGDLSVYWYQQSLDQGLQFLIQYYNGEERAKGNILERFSAQQFPDLHSELNLSSLELGDSALYFCASSSTPTSIRFFGPGTRLTVL.

Regarding this clone: One end of the junction does not line up with germline, which may come from a read error. This chain links TRBV30 with TRBJ1-4; 7 nucleotides match TRBD1. CDR3 length: 13 residues. CDR1 is GTSNPN and CDR2 is SVGIG in the germline V gene (reference sequence). DNA for the CDR3: TGCGGGGCAGGGGGTTTGCCTAATGAAAAACTGTTTTTT. This sequence encodes CGAGGLPNEKLFF.

The chain combines TRBV7-2 with TRBJ2-3; D may be TRBD2 (6 bases). The germline V and J ends were trimmed by 5 bases and 2 bases, with 20 bases remaining between them. CDR3 size: 17 residues. Germline CDR1 SGHTA, CDR2 FQGNSA. CDR3 in amino acids: CASSPHRETDSTDTQYF. The CDR3 region has the DNA TGTGCCAGCAGCCCACACCGGGAGACGGATTCCACAGATACGCAGTATTTT.

V and J are TRBV15 and TRBJ1-5; D is uncertain. The CDR3 totals 12 residues. V gave up 8 bases and J gave up 11 bases, with 16 bases separating them. Germline assignment: CDR1 LNHNV and CDR2 YYDKDF (reference sequence). CDR3: CATSITRIAQHF. As DNA, the CDR3 is TGTGCCACCTCGATCACTCGAATCGCCCAGCATTTT.

The V gene is TRBV5-6, the J gene TRBJ1-4; TRBD1 agrees at 7 bases. V lost 4 bases and J lost 2; bases outside the gene matches: 2. Germline V CDR1 and CDR2: SGHDT, YYEEEE. This CDR3 comprises 14 residues. CDR3 in amino acids: CASSVTGTNEKLFF. The CDR3 DNA reads TGTGCCAGCAGCGTGACAGGGACTAATGAAAAACTGTTTTTT.

Turning to this clone: Within the sample, other DNA sequences also encode this same CDR3. V usage is TRBV24-1 and J usage is TRBJ2-3; tentative D call: TRBD1 (5 bases). V was shortened by 4 bases and J by 1 base, with 5 bases between the two germline ends. There are 13 residues in the CDR3. Per the germline V gene, CDR1 is KGHDR and CDR2 is SFDVKD. For the CDR3, the DNA is TGTGCCACCAGTGAAGGGGGCACAGATACGCAGTATTTT. This gives the protein CATSEGGTDTQYF.

This chain connects TRBV10-3 to TRBJ2-3; D perhaps matches TRBD1 (8 bases). The germline V gene has CDR1 ENHRY and CDR2 SYGVKD. This CDR3 contains 13 residues. The V and J ends lost 9 bases and 6 bases respectively, with 16 bases between them. As DNA, the CDR3 is TGTGCCATTAGGGGGGGACAGGAGGATACGCAGTATTTT. It codes for CAIRGGQEDTQYF.

J is TRBJ1-1 and V is TRBV2; D uncertain. The CDR3 runs 13 residues. The germline V gene encodes CDR1 SNHLY and CDR2 FYNNEI. V was clipped by 3 bases and J by 6 bases, with 11 bases between them. In nucleotides, the CDR3 is TGTGCCAGCAGTGATCTTGGAGGGTCTGAAGCTTTCTTT. Protein product: CASSDLGGSEAFF.

This chain uses TRBV7-2 with TRBJ1-6, with TRBD1 as a possible D gene (5 bases). There are 16 residues in the CDR3. The germline gives CDR1 SGHTA, CDR2 FQGNSA. Trimming pared 5 bases from V and 9 bases from J, leaving 20 bases between. The CDR3 DNA follows: TGTGCCAGCAGCATCTACGACAGCCTCAAGGGTTCACCCCTCCACTTT. It codes for CASSIYDSLKGSPLHF.

This clone has just a few counts. The chain couples TRBV19 to TRBJ2-5, with TRBD1 identical over 7 bases. Germline CDR1 is LNHDA and CDR2 is SQIVND (reference sequence). The ends lost 6 bases at V and 2 bases at J; junction bases unmatched: 9. The CDR3 contains 15 residues. The CDR3 DNA is TGTGCCAGTAGAAAAGGACAGGCGGAGCAAGAGACCCAGTACTTC. Its protein product is CASRKGQAEQETQYF.

Details on this clone: Additional DNA sequences in this sample encode the identical CDR3. This rearrangement joins TRBV5-1 to TRBJ1-3, with unresolved D. The CDR3 totals 14 residues. The V gene lost 0 bases and the J gene lost 0 bases, with 4 bases spanning the gap. Germline CDR1 SGHRS, CDR2 YFSETQ. The CDR3 loop is CASSLGDSGNTIYF. CDR3 bases: TGCGCCAGCAGCTTGGGCGACTCTGGAAACACCATATATTTT.

This chain joins TRBV7-8 and TRBJ1-3, with TRBD1 identical over 12 bases. Germline CDR1 reads SGHVS; CDR2 reads FQNEAQ. After removal of 2 bases from V and 4 bases from J, the junction contained 3 bases not matched to a gene. The CDR3 totals 16 residues. The CDR3 loop is CASSLMGQGAGNTIYF. CDR3 nucleotide sequence: TGTGCCAGCAGCTTAATGGGACAGGGGGCAGGAAACACCATATATTTT.

This clone has only one observation. This chain connects TRBV4-3 to TRBJ2-3, with D unresolved. This CDR3 has 16 amino acids. Germline values: CDR1 LGHNA, CDR2 YSLEER. V was clipped by 0 bases and J by 2 bases, with 12 bases between them. The chain's CDR3 is CASSQDWAANTDTQYF. The CDR3 DNA reads TGCGCCAGCAGCCAAGATTGGGCAGCTAACACAGATACGCAGTATTTT.